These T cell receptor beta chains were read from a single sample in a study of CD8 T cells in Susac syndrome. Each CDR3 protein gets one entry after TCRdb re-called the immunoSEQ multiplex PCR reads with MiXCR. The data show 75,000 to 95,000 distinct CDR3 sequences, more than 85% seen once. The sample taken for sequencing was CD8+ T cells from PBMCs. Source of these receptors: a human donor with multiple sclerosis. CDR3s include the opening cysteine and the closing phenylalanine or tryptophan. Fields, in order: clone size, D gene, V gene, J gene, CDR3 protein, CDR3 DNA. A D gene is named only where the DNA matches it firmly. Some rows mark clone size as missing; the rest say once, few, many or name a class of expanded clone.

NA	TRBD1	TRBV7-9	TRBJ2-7	CASGQGYPYEQYF	TGTGCCAGCGGACAGGGATATCCCTACGAGCAGTACTTC
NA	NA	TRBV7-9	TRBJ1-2	CASSLGTFYGYTF	TGTGCCAGCAGCTTAGGAACGTTCTATGGCTACACCTTC
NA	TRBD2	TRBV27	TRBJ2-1	CASSPIRLAGAASRSYNEQFF	TGTGCCAGCAGTCCGATTCGACTAGCGGGAGCCGCTAGTCGCTCCTACAATGAGCAGTTCTTC
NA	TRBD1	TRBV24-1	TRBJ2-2	CATTGTGSTGELFF	TGTGCCACCACGGGGACAGGGTCAACCGGGGAGCTGTTTTTT
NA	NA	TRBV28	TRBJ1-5	CASSFAPQPQHF	TGTGCCAGCAGTTTTGCACCTCAGCCCCAGCATTTT
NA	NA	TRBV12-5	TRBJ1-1	CASGLGRGAFF	TGTGCTAGTGGTTTAGGCAGGGGAGCTTTCTTT
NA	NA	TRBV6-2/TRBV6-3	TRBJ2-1	CASDDQRSGNEQFF	TGTGCCAGCGACGATCAACGGAGCGGCAATGAGCAGTTCTTC
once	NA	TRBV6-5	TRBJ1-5	CASMGGSNQPQHF	TGTGCCAGCATGGGGGGGAGCAATCAGCCCCAGCATTTT
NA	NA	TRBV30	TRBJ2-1	CAWSDEGTGPIGEQFF	TGTGCCTGGAGTGACGAGGGGACTGGTCCCATCGGTGAGCAGTTCTTC
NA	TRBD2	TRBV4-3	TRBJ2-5	CASSQVRGGLNPQETQYF	TGCGCCAGCAGCCAAGTTAGGGGAGGGTTGAACCCCCAAGAGACCCAGTACTTC
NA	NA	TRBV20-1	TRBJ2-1	CSARELGQPYNEQFF	TGCAGTGCTAGAGAACTCGGACAACCCTACAATGAGCAGTTCTTC
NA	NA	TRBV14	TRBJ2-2	CASSQGKGGNTGELFF	TGTGCCAGCAGCCAAGGAAAGGGAGGGAACACCGGGGAGCTGTTTTTT
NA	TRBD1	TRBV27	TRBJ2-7	CASGWTGWGAEQYF	TGTGCCAGCGGGTGGACAGGTTGGGGCGCCGAGCAGTACTTC
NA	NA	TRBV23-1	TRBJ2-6	CASSQPPPGHDSGANVLTF	TGCGCCAGCAGTCAGCCACCACCGGGCCACGACTCTGGGGCCAACGTCCTGACTTTC
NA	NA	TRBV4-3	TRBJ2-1	CASSQEEGYYNEQFF	TGCGCCAGCAGCCAAGAAGAAGGATACTACAATGAGCAGTTCTTC
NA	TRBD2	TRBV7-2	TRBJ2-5	CASSPGLAGWGQETQYF	TGTGCCAGCAGCCCGGGGCTAGCGGGATGGGGGCAAGAGACCCAGTACTTC
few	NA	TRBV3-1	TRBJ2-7	CASSQITEGVEQYF	TGTGCCAGCAGCCAAATTACTGAGGGGGTTGAGCAGTACTTC
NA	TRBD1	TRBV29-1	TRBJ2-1	CSVEDSGTGQFF	TGCAGCGTTGAAGACAGTGGGACAGGGCAGTTCTTC
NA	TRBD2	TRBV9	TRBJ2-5	CASSPGTSGSGETQYF	TGTGCCAGCAGCCCAGGGACTAGCGGGAGTGGAGAGACCCAGTACTTC
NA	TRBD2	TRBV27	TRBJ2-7	CAGVGAGGAVEQYF	TGTGCCGGGGTCGGGGCGGGAGGCGCTGTCGAGCAGTACTTC
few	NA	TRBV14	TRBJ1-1	CASRIGNTEAFF	TGTGCCAGCAGGATAGGGAACACTGAAGCTTTCTTT
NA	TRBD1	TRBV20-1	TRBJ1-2	CSARGQGSGYTF	TGCAGTGCTAGAGGACAGGGCTCTGGCTACACCTTC
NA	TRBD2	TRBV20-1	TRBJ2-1	CSVLPPLAGIFNEQFF	TGCAGTGTCCTTCCTCCACTAGCGGGAATCTTCAATGAGCAGTTCTTC
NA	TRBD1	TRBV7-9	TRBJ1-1	CASSLTTQGAEAFF	TGTGCCAGCAGCTTAACTACACAGGGGGCTGAAGCTTTCTTT
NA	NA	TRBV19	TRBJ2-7	CASSTYSGRVYEQYF	TGTGCCAGTAGTACCTACTCGGGTCGGGTTTACGAGCAGTACTTC
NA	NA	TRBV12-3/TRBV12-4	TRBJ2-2	CASGDRMWYGELFF	TGTGCCAGCGGTGACAGGATGTGGTACGGGGAGCTGTTTTTT